The subject of this entry is one T cell receptor beta chain. This sample is part of a study of blood T cells in healthy people across ages. Overall study: There was about one barcoded beta molecule captured by template switching per two T cells.

For the second PCR, which ran for about 7 to 11 cycles, a sample-barcoded 5' primer and a J-beta primer mix were used. CDR3-containing paired-end reads numbered at least 2.5 million in each sample. Each CDR3 protein gets one entry after TCRdb re-called the 5' RACE reads with MiXCR. This sample carries 550,000 to 600,000 distinct CDR3 sequences, approximately 27% of them seen once, and the ten largest clones take 18%. Per sample, no less than 5 micrograms of total RNA were extracted. This CDR3 region has 19 residues. V lost 0 bases and J lost 1; bases outside the gene matches: 14. Germline CDR1 reads LGHNA; CDR2 reads YNFKEQ.

The clonotype was recovered from a woman between 70 and 85 years old in good health. Source material: blood. V gene TRBV4-2 combines with J gene TRBJ1-2; 7 nucleotides agree with TRBD1. The CDR3: CASSQDIGFSGTDNYGYTF. The CDR3 DNA sequence: TGTGCCAGCAGCCAAGATATTGGGTTTTCCGGGACAGATAACTATGGCTACACCTTC.